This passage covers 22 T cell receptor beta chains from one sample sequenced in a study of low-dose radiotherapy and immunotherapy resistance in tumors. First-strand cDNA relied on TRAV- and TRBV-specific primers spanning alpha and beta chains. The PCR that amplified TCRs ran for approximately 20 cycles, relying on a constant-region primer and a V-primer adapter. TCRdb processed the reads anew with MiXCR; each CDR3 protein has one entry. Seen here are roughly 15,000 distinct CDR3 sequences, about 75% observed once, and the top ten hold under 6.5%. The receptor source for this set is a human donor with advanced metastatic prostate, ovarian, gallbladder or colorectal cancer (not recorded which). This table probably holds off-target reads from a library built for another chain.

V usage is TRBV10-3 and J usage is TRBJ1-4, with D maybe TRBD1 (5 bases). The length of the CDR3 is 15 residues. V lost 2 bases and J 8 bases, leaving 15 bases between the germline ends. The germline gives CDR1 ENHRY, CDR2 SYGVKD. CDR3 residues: CAISESGGNDEKLFF. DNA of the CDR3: TGTGCCATCAGTGAGAGTGGGGGGAACGACGAAAAACTGTTTTTT.

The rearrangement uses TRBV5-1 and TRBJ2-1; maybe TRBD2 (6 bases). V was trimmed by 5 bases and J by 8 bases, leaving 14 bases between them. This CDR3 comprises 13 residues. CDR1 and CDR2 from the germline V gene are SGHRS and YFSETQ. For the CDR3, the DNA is TGCGCCAGCAGACCTGGGGGGTTCGATGAGCAGTTCTTC. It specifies CASRPGGFDEQFF.

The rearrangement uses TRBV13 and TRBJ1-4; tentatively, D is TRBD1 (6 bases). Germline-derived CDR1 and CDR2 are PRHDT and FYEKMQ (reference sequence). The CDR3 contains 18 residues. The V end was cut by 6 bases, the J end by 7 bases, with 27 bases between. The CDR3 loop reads CASRGAGGGHHLSEKLFF. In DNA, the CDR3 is TGTGCCAGCAGAGGGGCCGGTGGGGGGCATCATCTTAGTGAAAAACTGTTTTTT.

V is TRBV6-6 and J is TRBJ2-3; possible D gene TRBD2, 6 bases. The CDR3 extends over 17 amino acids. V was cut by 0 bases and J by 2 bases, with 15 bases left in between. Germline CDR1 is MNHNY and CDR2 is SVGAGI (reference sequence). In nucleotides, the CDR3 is TGTGCCAGCAGTTACTCCCCCCCGGCGGGGATCACAGATACGCAGTATTTT. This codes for CASSYSPPAGITDTQYF.

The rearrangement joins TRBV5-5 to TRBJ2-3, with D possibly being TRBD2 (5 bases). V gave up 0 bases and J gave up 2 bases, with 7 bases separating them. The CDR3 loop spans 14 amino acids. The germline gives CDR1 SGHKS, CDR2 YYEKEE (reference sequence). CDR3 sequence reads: CASSLEDFTDTQYF. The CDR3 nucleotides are TGTGCCAGCAGCTTGGAGGACTTCACAGATACGCAGTATTTT. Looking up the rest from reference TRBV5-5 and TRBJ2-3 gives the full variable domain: DAGVTQSPTHLIKTRGQQVTLRCSPISGHKSVSWYQQVLGQGPQFIFQYYEKEERGRGNFPDRFSARQFPNYSSELNVNALLLGDSALYLCASSLEDFTDTQYFGPGTRLTVL.

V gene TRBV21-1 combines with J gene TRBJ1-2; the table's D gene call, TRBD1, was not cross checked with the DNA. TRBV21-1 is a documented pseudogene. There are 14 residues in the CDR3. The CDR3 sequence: CASSGRQGFYGYTF. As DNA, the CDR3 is TGTGCCAGCAGCGGGCGACAGGGGTTCTACGGCTACACCTTC.

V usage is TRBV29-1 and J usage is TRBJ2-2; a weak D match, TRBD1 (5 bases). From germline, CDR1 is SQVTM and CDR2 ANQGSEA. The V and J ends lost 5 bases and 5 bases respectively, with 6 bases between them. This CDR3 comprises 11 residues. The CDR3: CSVYRTGELFF. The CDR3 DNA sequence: TGCAGCGTTTACAGGACCGGGGAGCTGTTTTTT.

The CDR3 sequence is CASHPDHNEQFF. CDR3 DNA: TGTGCCAGCCACCCAGACCACAATGAGCAGTTCTTC. J is TRBJ2-1 and V is TRBV2; D gene unclear. The germline gives CDR1 SNHLY, CDR2 FYNNEI. The CDR3 totals 12 residues. Trimming took 8 bases from V and 5 from J, leaving 10 bases between them.

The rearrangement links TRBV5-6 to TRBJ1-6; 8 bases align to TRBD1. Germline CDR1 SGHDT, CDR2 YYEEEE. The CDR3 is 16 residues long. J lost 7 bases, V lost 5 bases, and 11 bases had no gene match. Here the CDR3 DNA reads TGTGCCAGCAGTTCTGGACAGGGTTATCTGAATTCACCCCTCCACTTT. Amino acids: CASSSGQGYLNSPLHF. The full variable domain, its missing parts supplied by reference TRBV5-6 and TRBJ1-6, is DAGVTQSPTHLIKTRGQQVTLRCSPKSGHDTVSWYQQALGQGPQFIFQYYEEEERQRGNFPDRFSGHQFPNYSSELNVNALLLGDSALYLCASSSGQGYLNSPLHFGNGTRLTVT.

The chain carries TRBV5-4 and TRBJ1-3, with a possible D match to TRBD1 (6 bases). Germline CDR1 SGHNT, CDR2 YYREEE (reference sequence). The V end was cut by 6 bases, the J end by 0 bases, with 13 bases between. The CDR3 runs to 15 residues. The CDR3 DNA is TGTGCCAGCATGACGGACAGAGACTCTGGAAACACCATATATTTT. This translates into CASMTDRDSGNTIYF.

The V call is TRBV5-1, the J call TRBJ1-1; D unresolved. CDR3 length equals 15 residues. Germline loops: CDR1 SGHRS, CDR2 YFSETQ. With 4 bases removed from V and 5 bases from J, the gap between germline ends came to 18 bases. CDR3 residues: CASSPNGGGGTEAFF. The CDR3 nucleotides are TGCGCCAGCAGCCCGAACGGAGGAGGAGGTACTGAAGCTTTCTTT.

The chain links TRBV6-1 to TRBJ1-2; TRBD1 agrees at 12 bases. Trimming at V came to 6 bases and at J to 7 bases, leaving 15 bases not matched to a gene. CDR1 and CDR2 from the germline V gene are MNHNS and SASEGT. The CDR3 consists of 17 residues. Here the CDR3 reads CASRSSWDRGLRGGYTF. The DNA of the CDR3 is TGTGCCAGCAGGAGTTCGTGGGACAGGGGGCTTCGGGGTGGCTACACCTTC.

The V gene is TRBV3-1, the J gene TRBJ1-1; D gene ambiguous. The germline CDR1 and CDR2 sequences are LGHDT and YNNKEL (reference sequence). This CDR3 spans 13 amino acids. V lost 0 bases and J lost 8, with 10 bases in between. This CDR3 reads CASSQERRLEAFF. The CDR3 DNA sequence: TGTGCCAGCAGCCAAGAAAGGCGCCTCGAAGCTTTCTTT.

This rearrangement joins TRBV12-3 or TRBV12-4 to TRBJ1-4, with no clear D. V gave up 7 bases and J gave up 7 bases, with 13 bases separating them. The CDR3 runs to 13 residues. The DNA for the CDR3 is TGTGCCAGCACCCCGCGGACCCGTGAAAAACTGTTTTTT. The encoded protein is CASTPRTREKLFF.

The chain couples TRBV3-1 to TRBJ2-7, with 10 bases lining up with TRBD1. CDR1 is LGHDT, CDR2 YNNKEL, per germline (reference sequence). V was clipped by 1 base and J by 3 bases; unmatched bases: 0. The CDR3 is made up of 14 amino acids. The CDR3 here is CASSQGTGGYEQYF. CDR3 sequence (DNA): TGTGCCAGCAGCCAAGGGACAGGGGGCTACGAGCAGTACTTC.

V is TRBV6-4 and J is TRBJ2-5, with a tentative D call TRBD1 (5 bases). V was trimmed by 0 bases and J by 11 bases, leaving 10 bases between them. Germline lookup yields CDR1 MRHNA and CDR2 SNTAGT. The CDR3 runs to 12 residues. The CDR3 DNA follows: TGTGCCAGCAGTGACTCGGGCAGGGTACAGTACTTC. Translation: CASSDSGRVQYF.

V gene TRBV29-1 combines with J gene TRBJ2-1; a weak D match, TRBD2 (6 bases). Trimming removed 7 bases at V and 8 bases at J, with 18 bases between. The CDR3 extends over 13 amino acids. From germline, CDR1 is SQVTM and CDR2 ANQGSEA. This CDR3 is CSAERGLVDEQFF. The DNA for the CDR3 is TGCAGCGCAGAAAGGGGACTCGTCGATGAGCAGTTCTTC.

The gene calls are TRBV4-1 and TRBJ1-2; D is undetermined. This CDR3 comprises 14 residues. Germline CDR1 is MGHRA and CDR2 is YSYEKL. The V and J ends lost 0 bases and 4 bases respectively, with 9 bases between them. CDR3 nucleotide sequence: TGCGCCAGCAGCCAAGACCGGGAGCCCTATGGCTACACCTTC. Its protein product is CASSQDREPYGYTF.

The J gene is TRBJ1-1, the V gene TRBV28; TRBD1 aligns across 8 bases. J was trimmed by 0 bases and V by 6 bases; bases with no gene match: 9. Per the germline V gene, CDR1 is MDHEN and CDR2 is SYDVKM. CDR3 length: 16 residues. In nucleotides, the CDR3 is TGTGCCAGCAGCCCCGACAGGGGCATCATGAACACTGAAGCTTTCTTT. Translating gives CASSPDRGIMNTEAFF.

CDR3 protein: CASSSLGLSGGGSYNEQFF. CDR3 nucleotides: TGTGCCAGCAGCTCTCTCGGATTATCGGGGGGAGGGTCCTACAATGAGCAGTTCTTC. V gene TRBV5-6 combines with J gene TRBJ2-1; TRBD2 matches 7 bases. Germline CDR1 is SGHDT and CDR2 is YYEEEE. The trim removed 3 bases at V and 1 base at J, leaving 16 bases unmatched. This CDR3 region has 19 residues.

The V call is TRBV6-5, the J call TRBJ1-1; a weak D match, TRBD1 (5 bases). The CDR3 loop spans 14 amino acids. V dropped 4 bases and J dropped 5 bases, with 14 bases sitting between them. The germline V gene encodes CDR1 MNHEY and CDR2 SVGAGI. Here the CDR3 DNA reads TGTGCCAGCAGTTCCGGGGGAGGGAGGACTGAAGCTTTCTTT. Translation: CASSSGGGRTEAFF.

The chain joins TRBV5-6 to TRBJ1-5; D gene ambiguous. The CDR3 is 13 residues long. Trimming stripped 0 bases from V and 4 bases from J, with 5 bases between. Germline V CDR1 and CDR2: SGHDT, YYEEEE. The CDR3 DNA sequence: TGTGCCAGCAGCTTGGGGTTTAATCAGCCCCAGCATTTT. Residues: CASSLGFNQPQHF.